This TCR beta chain came from a study of identifying expanded T cells in peripheral blood. V lost 5 bases to trimming and J lost 3 bases; unmatched junction nucleotides: 7. This CDR3 contains 16 residues. CDR1 SEHNR and CDR2 FQNEAQ come from the germline V gene (reference sequence). No infections or other immune events were documented during collection. Here immunoSEQ multiplex PCR was the method, and the copy in TCRdb shows in-frame clones only, minus some. The sample yields 50,000 to 60,000 clones, around 83% seen once. This clone showed up just a few times. The target antigen is unknown. The study, taken as a whole, reports: Over about two and four weeks, about 15 and 19 clones changed, versus around 1.3 between replicates. Clone count variance between approximately two-week samples rose with total template count.

This rearrangement joins TRBV7-9 to TRBJ2-1; 10 bases map to TRBD2. This TCR derives from a person aged 18 to 75 in good health. The sequenced sample consisted of blood. The CDR3: CASSQTSGVLYNEQFF. The CDR3 region has the DNA TGTGCCAGCAGCCAAACTAGCGGGGTCCTCTACAATGAGCAGTTCTTC.